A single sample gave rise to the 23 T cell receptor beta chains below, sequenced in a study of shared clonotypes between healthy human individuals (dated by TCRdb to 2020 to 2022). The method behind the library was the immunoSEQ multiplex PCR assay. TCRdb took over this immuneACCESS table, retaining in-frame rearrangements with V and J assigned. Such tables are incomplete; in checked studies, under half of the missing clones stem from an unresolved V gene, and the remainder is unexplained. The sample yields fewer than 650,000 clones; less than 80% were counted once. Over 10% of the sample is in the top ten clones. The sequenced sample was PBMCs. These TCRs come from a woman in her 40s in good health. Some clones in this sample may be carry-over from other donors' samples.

The CDR3 protein is CSVAGVSGRATGELFF. The CDR3 region has the DNA TGCAGCGTTGCGGGCGTGAGCGGGAGGGCCACCGGGGAGCTGTTTTTT. The chain employs TRBV29-1 and TRBJ2-2, with TRBD2 matching 10 bases. This CDR3 spans 16 amino acids. Germline V CDR1 and CDR2: SQVTM, ANQGSEA. The junction had 9 bases not matched to a gene; V was cut back by 4 bases and J by 4 bases.

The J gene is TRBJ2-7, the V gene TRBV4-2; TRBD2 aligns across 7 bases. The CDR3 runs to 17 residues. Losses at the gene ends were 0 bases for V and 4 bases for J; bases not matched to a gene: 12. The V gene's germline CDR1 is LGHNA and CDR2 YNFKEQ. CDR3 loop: CASSQETLSGTVYEQYF. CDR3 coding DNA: TGTGCCAGCAGCCAAGAAACTTTGAGCGGGACGGTATACGAGCAGTACTTC.

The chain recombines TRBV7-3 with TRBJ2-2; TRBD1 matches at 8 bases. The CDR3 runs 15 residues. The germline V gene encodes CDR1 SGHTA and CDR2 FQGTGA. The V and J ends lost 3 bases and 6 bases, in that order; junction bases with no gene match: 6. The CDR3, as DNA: TGTGCCAGCAGCTTCGGACAGGGTCACGCCGGGGAGCTGTTTTTT. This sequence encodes CASSFGQGHAGELFF.

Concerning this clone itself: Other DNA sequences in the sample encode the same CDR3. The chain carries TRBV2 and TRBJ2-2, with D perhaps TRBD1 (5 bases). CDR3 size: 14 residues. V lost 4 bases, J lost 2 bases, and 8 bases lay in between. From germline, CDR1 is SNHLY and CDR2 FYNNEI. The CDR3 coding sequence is TGTGCCAGCAGTGGGACAAGAAACACCGGGGAGCTGTTTTTT. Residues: CASSGTRNTGELFF.

The DNA of the CDR3 is TGTGCCAGCAGTGAGAATCGGGACAGGGGAGCTTTCTTT. This encodes CASSENRDRGAFF. The rearrangement uses TRBV27 and TRBJ1-1; 10 bases map to TRBD1. J gave up 10 bases and V 5 bases, and 7 bases lay outside the gene matches. The CDR3 extends over 13 amino acids. Germline lookup yields CDR1 MNHEY and CDR2 SMNVEV (reference sequence).

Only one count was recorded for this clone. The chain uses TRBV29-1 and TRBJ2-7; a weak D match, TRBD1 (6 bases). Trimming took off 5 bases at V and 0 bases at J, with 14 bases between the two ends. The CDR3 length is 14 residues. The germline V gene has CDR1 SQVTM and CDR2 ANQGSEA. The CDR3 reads CSVRTGIFSYEQYF. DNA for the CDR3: TGCAGCGTTAGAACAGGGATTTTCTCCTACGAGCAGTACTTC.

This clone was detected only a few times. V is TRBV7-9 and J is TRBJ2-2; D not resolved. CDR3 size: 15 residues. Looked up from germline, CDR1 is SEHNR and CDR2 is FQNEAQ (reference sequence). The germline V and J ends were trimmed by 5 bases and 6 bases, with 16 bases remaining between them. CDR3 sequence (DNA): TGTGCCAGCAGCCCTGGCCCAACTGAGGCCGGGGAGCTGTTTTTT. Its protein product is CASSPGPTEAGELFF.

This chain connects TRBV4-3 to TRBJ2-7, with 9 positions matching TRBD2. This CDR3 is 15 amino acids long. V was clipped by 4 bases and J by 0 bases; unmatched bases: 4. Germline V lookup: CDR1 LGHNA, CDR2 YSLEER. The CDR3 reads CASSRDSGSSYEQYF. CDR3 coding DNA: TGCGCCAGCAGCCGGGATAGCGGGAGCTCCTACGAGCAGTACTTC.

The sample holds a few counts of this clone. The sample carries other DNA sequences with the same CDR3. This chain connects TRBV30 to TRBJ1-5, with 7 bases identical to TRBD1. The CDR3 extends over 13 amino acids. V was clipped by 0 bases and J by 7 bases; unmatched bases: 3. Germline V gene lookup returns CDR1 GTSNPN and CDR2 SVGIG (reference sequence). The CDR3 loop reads CAWSVQGNQPQHF. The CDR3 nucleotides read TGTGCCTGGAGTGTACAGGGGAACCAGCCCCAGCATTTT.

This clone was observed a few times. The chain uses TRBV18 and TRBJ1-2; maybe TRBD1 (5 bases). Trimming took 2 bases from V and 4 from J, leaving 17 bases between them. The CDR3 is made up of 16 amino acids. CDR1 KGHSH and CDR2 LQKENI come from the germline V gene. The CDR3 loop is CASSPNRDAVGYGYTF. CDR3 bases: TGTGCCAGCTCACCAAATAGGGACGCAGTTGGCTATGGCTACACCTTC.

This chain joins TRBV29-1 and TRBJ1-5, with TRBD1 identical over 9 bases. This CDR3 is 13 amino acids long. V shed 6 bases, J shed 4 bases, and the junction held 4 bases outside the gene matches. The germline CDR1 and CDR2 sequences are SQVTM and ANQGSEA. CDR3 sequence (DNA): TGCAGCGTATCCGGGACAGGGAATCAGCCCCAGCATTTT. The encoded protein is CSVSGTGNQPQHF.

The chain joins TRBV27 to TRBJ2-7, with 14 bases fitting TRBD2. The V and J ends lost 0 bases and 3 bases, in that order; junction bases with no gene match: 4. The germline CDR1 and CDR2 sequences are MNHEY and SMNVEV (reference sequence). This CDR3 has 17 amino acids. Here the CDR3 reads CASSLSGTSGSGYEQYF. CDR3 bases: TGTGCCAGCAGTTTATCCGGGACTAGCGGGAGTGGCTACGAGCAGTACTTC.

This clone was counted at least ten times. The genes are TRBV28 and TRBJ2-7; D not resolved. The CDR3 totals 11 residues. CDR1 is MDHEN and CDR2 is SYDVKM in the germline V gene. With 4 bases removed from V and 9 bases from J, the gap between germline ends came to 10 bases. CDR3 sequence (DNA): TGTGCCAGCAGTTCTGCCTCGGCGCAGTACTTC. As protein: CASSSASAQYF.

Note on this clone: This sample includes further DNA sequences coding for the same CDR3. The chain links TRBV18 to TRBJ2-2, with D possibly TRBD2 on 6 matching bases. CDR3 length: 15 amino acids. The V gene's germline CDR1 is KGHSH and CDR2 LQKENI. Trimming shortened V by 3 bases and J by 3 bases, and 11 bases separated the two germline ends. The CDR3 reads CASSPGGIDTGELFF. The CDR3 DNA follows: TGTGCCAGCTCACCGGGGGGAATCGACACCGGGGAGCTGTTTTTT.

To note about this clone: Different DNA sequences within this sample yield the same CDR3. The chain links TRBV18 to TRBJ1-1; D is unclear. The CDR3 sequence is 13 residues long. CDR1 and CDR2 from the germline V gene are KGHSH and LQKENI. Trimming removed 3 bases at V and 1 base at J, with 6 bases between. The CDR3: CASSPTWNTEAFF. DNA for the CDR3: TGTGCCAGCTCACCGACGTGGAACACTGAAGCTTTCTTT. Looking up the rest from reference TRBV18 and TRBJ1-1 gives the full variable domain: NAGVMQNPRHLVRRRGQEARLRCSPMKGHSHVYWYRQLPEEGLKFMVYLQKENIIDESGMPKERFSAEFPKEGPSILRIQQVVRGDSAAYFCASSPTWNTEAFFGQGTRLTVV.

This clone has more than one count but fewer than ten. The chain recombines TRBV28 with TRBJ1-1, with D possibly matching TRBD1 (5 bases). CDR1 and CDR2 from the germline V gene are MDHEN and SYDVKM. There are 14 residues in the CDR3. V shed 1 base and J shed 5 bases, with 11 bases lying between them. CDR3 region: CASSLFRAGTEAFF. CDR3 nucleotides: TGTGCCAGCAGTTTATTCAGGGCTGGGACTGAAGCTTTCTTT.

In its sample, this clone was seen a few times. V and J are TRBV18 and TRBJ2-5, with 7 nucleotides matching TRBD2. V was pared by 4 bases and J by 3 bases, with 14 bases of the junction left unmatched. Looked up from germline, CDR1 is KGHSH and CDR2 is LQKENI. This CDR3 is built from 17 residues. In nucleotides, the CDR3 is TGTGCCAGCTCACTTATCGTACCGGGAGGCGGTGAAGAGACCCAGTACTTC. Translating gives CASSLIVPGGGEETQYF.

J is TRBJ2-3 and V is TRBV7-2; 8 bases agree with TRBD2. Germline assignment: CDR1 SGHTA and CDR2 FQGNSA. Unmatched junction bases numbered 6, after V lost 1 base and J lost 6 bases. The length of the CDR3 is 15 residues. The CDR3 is CASSLVAGGRDTQYF. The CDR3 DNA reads TGTGCCAGCAGCTTAGTGGCGGGAGGCCGTGATACGCAGTATTTT.

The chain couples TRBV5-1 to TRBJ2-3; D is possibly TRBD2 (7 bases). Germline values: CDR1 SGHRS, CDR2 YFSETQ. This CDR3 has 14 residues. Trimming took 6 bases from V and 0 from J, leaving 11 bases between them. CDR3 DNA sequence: TGCGCCAGCATAAGGGGGGGAAGCACAGATACGCAGTATTTT. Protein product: CASIRGGSTDTQYF.

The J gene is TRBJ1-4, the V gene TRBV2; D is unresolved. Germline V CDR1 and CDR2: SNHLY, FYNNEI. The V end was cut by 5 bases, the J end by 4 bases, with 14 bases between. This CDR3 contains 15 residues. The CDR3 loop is CASSRGTLFNEKLFF. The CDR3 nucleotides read TGTGCCAGCAGTCGAGGAACACTATTTAATGAAAAACTGTTTTTT. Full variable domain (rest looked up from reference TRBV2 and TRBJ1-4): EPEVTQTPSHQVTQMGQEVILRCVPISNHLYFYWYRQILGQKVEFLVSFYNNEISEKSEIFDDQFSVERPDGSNFTLKIRSTKLEDSAMYFCASSRGTLFNEKLFFGSGTQLSVL.

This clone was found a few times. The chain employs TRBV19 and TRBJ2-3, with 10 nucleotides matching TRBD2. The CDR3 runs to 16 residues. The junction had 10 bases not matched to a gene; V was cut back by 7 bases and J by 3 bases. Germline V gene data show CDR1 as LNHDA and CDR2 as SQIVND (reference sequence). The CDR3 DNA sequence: TGTGCCAGTAAGCGGCTAGCGGGAGCTGGAACAGATACGCAGTATTTT. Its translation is CASKRLAGAGTDTQYF.

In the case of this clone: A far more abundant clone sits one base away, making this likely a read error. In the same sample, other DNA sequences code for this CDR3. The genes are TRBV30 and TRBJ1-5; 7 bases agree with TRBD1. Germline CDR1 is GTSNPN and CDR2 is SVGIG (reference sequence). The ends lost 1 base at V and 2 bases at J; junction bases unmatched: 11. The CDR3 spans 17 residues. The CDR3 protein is CAWSDGRGGDGNQPQHF. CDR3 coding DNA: TGTGCCTGGAGTGACGGCAGGGGGGGTGACGGCAATCAGCCCCAGCATTTT.

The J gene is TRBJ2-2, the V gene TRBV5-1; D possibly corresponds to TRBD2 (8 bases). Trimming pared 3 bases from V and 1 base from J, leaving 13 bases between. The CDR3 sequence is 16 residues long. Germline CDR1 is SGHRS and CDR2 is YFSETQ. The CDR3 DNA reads TGCGCCAGCAGCTCCGGGAGGGGGCGGAACACCGGGGAGCTGTTTTTT. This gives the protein CASSSGRGRNTGELFF.